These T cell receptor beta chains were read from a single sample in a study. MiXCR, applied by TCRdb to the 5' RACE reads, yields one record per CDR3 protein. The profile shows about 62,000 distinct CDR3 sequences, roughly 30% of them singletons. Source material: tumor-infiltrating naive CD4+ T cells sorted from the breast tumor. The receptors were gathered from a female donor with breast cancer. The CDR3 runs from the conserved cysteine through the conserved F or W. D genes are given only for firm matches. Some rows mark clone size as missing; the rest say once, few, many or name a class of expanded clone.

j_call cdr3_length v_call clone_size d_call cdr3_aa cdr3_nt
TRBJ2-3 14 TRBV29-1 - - CSVGTDSNTDTQYF TGCAGCGTTGGGACTGATTCGAACACAGATACGCAGTATTTT
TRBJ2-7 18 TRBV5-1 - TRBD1 CASSFTLGQPLPHYEQYF TGCGCCAGCAGCTTTACCCTGGGACAGCCCTTACCTCACTACGAGCAGTACTTC
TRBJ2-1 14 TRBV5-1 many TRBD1 CASSLGPTGNEQFF TGCGCCAGCAGCTTGGGTCCGACAGGGAATGAGCAGTTCTTC
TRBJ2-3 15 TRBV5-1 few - CASSLGRGASDTQYF TGCGCCAGCAGCTTGGGTCGGGGGGCATCAGATACGCAGTATTTT
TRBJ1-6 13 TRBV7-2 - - CASSLPAPSPLHF TGTGCCAGCAGCCTCCCCGCTCCTTCACCCCTCCACTTT
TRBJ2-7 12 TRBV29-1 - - CSVGRTDGEQYF TGCAGCGTTGGGCGGACAGACGGGGAGCAGTACTTC
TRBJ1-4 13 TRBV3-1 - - CASSRGLEEKLFF TGTGCCAGCAGCCGCGGACTCGAAGAAAAACTGTTTTTT
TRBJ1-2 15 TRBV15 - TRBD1 CAASRGLDPNYGYTF TGTGCCGCCAGCAGGGGGTTGGATCCTAACTATGGCTACACCTTC
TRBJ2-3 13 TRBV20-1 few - CSASPSFLDTQYF TGCAGTGCTAGTCCTAGCTTCTTAGATACGCAGTATTTT
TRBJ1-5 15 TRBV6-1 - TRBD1 CASSGMTGVSQPQHF TGTGCCAGCAGTGGCATGACAGGGGTTAGTCAGCCCCAGCATTTT
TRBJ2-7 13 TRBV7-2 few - CASSWGPSYEQYF TGTGCCAGCAGCTGGGGGCCATCCTACGAGCAGTACTTC
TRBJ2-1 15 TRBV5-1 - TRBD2 CASSLRLASYNEQFF TGCGCCAGCAGCTTAAGACTAGCCTCCTACAATGAGCAGTTCTTC
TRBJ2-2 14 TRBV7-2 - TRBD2 CASSLGSGIGELFF TGTGCCAGCAGCTTAGGGAGCGGGATCGGGGAGCTGTTTTTT
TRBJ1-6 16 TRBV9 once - CTSSALRDGSNSPLHF TGTACCAGCAGCGCCCTCCGGGACGGCTCGAATTCACCCCTCCACTTT
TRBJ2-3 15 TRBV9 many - CASSVGGSLTDTQYF TGTGCCAGCAGCGTAGGAGGGAGCCTCACAGATACGCAGTATTTT
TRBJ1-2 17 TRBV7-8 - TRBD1 CASSFRVDRDKNYGYTF TGTGCCAGCAGCTTCCGGGTCGACAGGGACAAGAACTATGGCTACACCTTC
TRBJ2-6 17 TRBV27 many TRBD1 CASSTDRVVAGANVLTF TGTGCCAGCAGCACCGACAGGGTAGTGGCTGGGGCCAACGTCCTGACTTTC
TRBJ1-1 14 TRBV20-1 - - CSASPTFRNTEAFF TGCAGTGCTAGTCCCACTTTCAGGAACACTGAAGCTTTCTTT
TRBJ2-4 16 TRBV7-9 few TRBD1 CASSDWTGRAKNIQYF TGTGCCAGCAGCGACTGGACAGGGAGAGCCAAAAACATTCAGTACTTC
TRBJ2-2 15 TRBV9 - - CASSSGHLNTGELFF TGTGCCAGCAGCTCCGGACATTTGAACACCGGGGAGCTGTTTTTT